The sequence of this T cell receptor (beta chain) was determined in a study of OX40 agonist ivuxolimab in advanced cancers. Data came from immunoSEQ multiplex PCR; TCRdb stores just in-frame clones and leaves some out. This sample has approximately 82,000 clones, with about nine tenths found just once. The junction had 17 bases not matched to a gene; V was cut back by 2 bases and J by 13 bases. The germline V gene has CDR1 MGHDK and CDR2 SYGVNS. The CDR3 runs to 16 residues. This receptor was identified in an adult with an advanced solid tumor such as melanoma, head and neck, liver or kidney cancer. The source was CD4+ or CD8+ T cells sorted from blood, collected in a trial of the OX40 agonist ivuxolimab. The V call is TRBV25-1, the J call TRBJ2-7; 10 positions match TRBD1. The CDR3 loop is CASSELETGGRGLVYF. CDR3 in DNA: TGTGCCAGCAGTGAACTAGAGACAGGGGGCCGGGGCTTAGTCTACTTC.